The 20 T cell receptor beta chains below come from one sample, sequenced in a study of cytomegalovirus exposure and HLA in healthy donors. The study ran its PCR with 60 Vbeta and 13 Jbeta primers. Profiling relied on immunoSEQ multiplex PCR, and the TCRdb table lists in-frame clones only, not all of them. The table records some 100,000 clones, approximately 77% of them present only once. Sequencing used PBMCs. Receptors were obtained from a male donor in good health and CMV-seropositive.

This clone was seen once. The genes are TRBV9 and TRBJ1-3; 7 positions agree with TRBD1. This CDR3 comprises 16 residues. CDR1 is SGDLS and CDR2 is YYNGEE in the germline V gene. J gave up 0 bases and V 2 bases, and 5 bases lay outside the gene matches. CDR3 DNA: TGTGCCAGCAGCGTTAGGACAGGCCTCTCTGGAAACACCATATATTTT. Its translation: CASSVRTGLSGNTIYF.

The chain has TRBV6-5 and TRBJ2-5, with D maybe TRBD1 (6 bases). Germline V lookup: CDR1 MNHEY, CDR2 SVGAGI. This CDR3 contains 13 residues. V was trimmed by 4 bases and J by 4 bases, leaving 10 bases between them. The CDR3 bases are TGTGCCAGCAGTTCCAGGGGTACAGAGACCCAGTACTTC. Protein: CASSSRGTETQYF.

A remark on this clone: A read error may account for a junction end that differs from germline. The DNA for the CDR3 is TGTGCCAGCAGGCCGGGACTAGGAGCCTACCATGAGCAGTTCTTC. Protein: CASRPGLGAYHEQFF. This chain connects TRBV2 to TRBJ2-1; TRBD2 aligns across 8 bases. The CDR3 spans 15 residues. Germline CDR1 is SNHLY and CDR2 is FYNNEI.

The J gene is TRBJ1-4, the V gene TRBV7-9; D may be TRBD1 (6 bases). CDR1 SEHNR and CDR2 FQNEAQ come from the germline V gene (reference sequence). This CDR3 is 13 amino acids long. The V and J ends lost 2 bases and 10 bases respectively, with 11 bases between them. CDR3 region: CASSLYRGGKLFF. DNA for the CDR3: TGTGCCAGCAGCTTATACAGAGGGGGAAAACTGTTTTTT.

This sequence joins TRBV6-5 and TRBJ2-2; D is possibly TRBD2 (5 bases). Germline CDR1 is MNHEY and CDR2 is SVGAGI. CDR3 length equals 16 residues. Trimming stripped 0 bases from V and 4 bases from J, with 12 bases between. CDR3 protein: CASSYSFGVGTGELFF. CDR3 nucleotides: TGTGCCAGCAGTTACTCGTTCGGGGTGGGCACCGGGGAGCTGTTTTTT.

The chain links TRBV29-1 to TRBJ1-5; 7 bases are a match to TRBD1. Per germline, CDR1 SQVTM and CDR2 ANQGSEA. This CDR3 has 13 amino acids. The V segment lost 6 bases and the J segment 6 bases; nucleotides outside the gene matches: 8. The CDR3 sequence is CSVGLAGGQPQHF. In DNA form, the CDR3 reads TGCAGCGTCGGTCTGGCAGGGGGTCAGCCCCAGCATTTT.

The rearrangement joins TRBV2 to TRBJ2-5; the D gene is possibly TRBD1 (6 bases). CDR3 size: 12 residues. Germline lookup yields CDR1 SNHLY and CDR2 FYNNEI. The V gene lost 5 bases and the J gene lost 12 bases, with 16 bases spanning the gap. The CDR3 spells CASSQQGRGEYF. CDR3 DNA sequence: TGTGCCAGCAGTCAACAGGGCCGTGGGGAGTACTTC.

The V and J genes are TRBV25-1 and TRBJ1-3, with D uncertain. The CDR3 contains 14 residues. The V and J ends lost 3 bases and 1 base respectively, with 7 bases between them. CDR1 and CDR2 (germline): MGHDK, SYGVNS. The DNA of the CDR3 is TGTGCCAGCAGTGAGGGAGGGTCTGGAAACACCATATATTTT. The encoded protein is CASSEGGSGNTIYF.

This clone was seen only a few times. The rearrangement links TRBV7-6 to TRBJ1-1; 7 nucleotides line up with TRBD1. V lost 2 bases and J lost 3; bases outside the gene matches: 9. Per the germline V gene, CDR1 is SGHVS and CDR2 is FNYEAQ. The CDR3 is 16 amino acids. The CDR3 reads CASSLPRQGRYTEAFF. The DNA for the CDR3 is TGTGCCAGCAGCTTACCTCGACAGGGACGGTACACTGAAGCTTTCTTT.

This clone has more than one count but fewer than ten. One end of the junction is discordant with germline, which a read error may explain. The chain couples TRBV2 to TRBJ2-7; D is unresolved. The CDR3 extends over 14 amino acids. Germline V gene lookup returns CDR1 SNHLY and CDR2 FYNNEI. The DNA for the CDR3 is TGTGCCAGCAGGGCGCCCTTGAGGAATTACGGGCAGTACTTC. It specifies CASRAPLRNYGQYF.

V gene TRBV14 combines with J gene TRBJ2-1; 7 bases agree with TRBD2. With V trimmed by 0 bases and J by 8 bases, 16 bases remained unmatched. The CDR3 consists of 18 residues. Germline V lookup: CDR1 SGHDN, CDR2 FVKESK. The CDR3 nucleotides are TGTGCCAGCAGCCAAGACGGGGGGTGGGTTACCACTCCCGATGAGCAGTTCTTC. Encoded protein: CASSQDGGWVTTPDEQFF.

The chain carries TRBV25-1 and TRBJ2-7, with TRBD2 matching 7 bases. CDR1 is MGHDK, CDR2 SYGVNS, per germline. V lost 1 base, J lost 5 bases, and 2 bases stayed unmatched. CDR3 length: 13 residues. CDR3 region: CASSESGGHEQYF. CDR3 in DNA: TGTGCCAGCAGTGAATCGGGGGGACACGAGCAGTACTTC.

J is TRBJ2-4 and V is TRBV7-9, with D possibly matching TRBD1 (5 bases). Looked up from germline, CDR1 is SEHNR and CDR2 is FQNEAQ (reference sequence). The CDR3 is 15 amino acids. V was trimmed by 5 bases and J by 3 bases, leaving 14 bases between them. The CDR3 sequence: CASSSAGQHKNIQYF. In DNA form, the CDR3 reads TGTGCCAGCAGCAGCGCTGGACAACACAAAAACATTCAGTACTTC.

V and J are TRBV4-2 and TRBJ1-2; the D gene is possibly TRBD1 (6 bases). The CDR3 consists of 17 residues. Per the germline V gene, CDR1 is LGHNA and CDR2 is YNFKEQ. V was pared by 2 bases and J by 2 bases, with 18 bases between. The chain's CDR3 is CASSQPRRTEENYGYTF. DNA of the CDR3: TGTGCCAGCAGCCAACCCCGCCGGACAGAAGAGAACTATGGCTACACCTTC.

The rearrangement uses TRBV18 and TRBJ1-2; D is ambiguous. CDR3 length equals 14 residues. Trimming removed 2 bases from V and 3 bases from J, with 10 bases in between. Germline-derived CDR1 and CDR2 are KGHSH and LQKENI. The CDR3 nucleotides read TGTGCCAGCTCACCATTAAAAATTGACTATGGCTACACCTTC. It specifies CASSPLKIDYGYTF.

This clone has just a few counts. The rearrangement uses TRBV11-3 and TRBJ2-3; weak D call: TRBD2 (5 bases). Germline CDR1 reads SGHNT; CDR2 reads YENEEA. V was clipped by 5 bases and J by 5 bases, with 14 bases between them. The CDR3 contains 14 residues. CDR3 loop: CASSPRSGVDTQYF. The CDR3 DNA reads as TGTGCCAGCAGCCCCCGGTCCGGGGTAGATACGCAGTATTTT.

CDR3 loop: CASSQVGQGSFYGYTF. The CDR3 DNA sequence: TGCGCCAGCAGCCAAGTTGGGCAGGGGAGTTTTTATGGCTACACCTTC. The V call is TRBV4-1, the J call TRBJ1-2; weak D call: TRBD1 (6 bases). Trimming left V 1 base short and J 5 bases short, with 17 bases between. CDR1 is MGHRA, CDR2 YSYEKL, per germline. This CDR3 is 16 amino acids long.

CDR3 sequence: CASSGMGGTYNSPLHF. In DNA, the CDR3 is TGTGCCAGCAGTGGTATGGGGGGGACCTATAATTCACCCCTCCACTTT. The chain combines TRBV28 with TRBJ1-6, with D possibly being TRBD1 (5 bases). CDR3 length: 16 residues. V lost 5 bases and J 2 bases, leaving 13 bases between the germline ends. Germline-derived CDR1 and CDR2 are MDHEN and SYDVKM.

The chain has TRBV28 and TRBJ2-7; 12 positions match TRBD2. The CDR3 loop spans 14 amino acids. Germline CDR1 reads MDHEN; CDR2 reads SYDVKM. V lost 9 bases to trimming and J lost 4 bases; unmatched junction nucleotides: 7. The CDR3: CASYPSGGVYEQYF. DNA of the CDR3: TGTGCCAGTTACCCTAGCGGGGGGGTTTACGAGCAGTACTTC.

J is TRBJ1-6 and V is TRBV4-2; 10 nucleotides align to TRBD1. This CDR3 comprises 18 residues. J gave up 7 bases and V 0 bases, and 9 bases lay outside the gene matches. In germline, CDR1 is LGHNA, CDR2 YNFKEQ. The chain's CDR3 is CASSQDPTGTGVNSPLHF. CDR3 in DNA: TGTGCCAGCAGCCAAGATCCCACCGGGACAGGGGTAAATTCACCCCTCCACTTT.